Presented here are 13 T cell receptor beta chains from one specimen sequenced in a study of spatial heterogeneity in lung cancer. Described time point: blood at routine non-recurrence follow-up after resection. From the 5' RACE reads, TCRdb called clonotypes with MiXCR, one entry per CDR3 protein. The repertoire holds roughly 110,000 distinct CDR3 sequences, 11% seen once, with roughly 24% in the top ten. The specimen was PBMCs, collected at follow-up. Receptors originate from a female donor with early-stage non-small cell lung cancer.

The V call is TRBV12-3 or TRBV12-4, the J call TRBJ1-2; 11 nucleotides line up with TRBD1. Trimming at V came to 6 bases and at J to 7 bases, leaving 7 bases not matched to a gene. The length of the CDR3 is 14 residues. The CDR3 is CASSRDRGRGGYTF. The CDR3 coding sequence is TGTGCCAGCAGCCGGGACAGGGGGAGAGGTGGCTACACCTTC.

Comments on this clonotype: At one of its ends the junction is not consistent with the germline gene, which may arise from a read error. The chain couples TRBV6-5 to TRBJ2-1, with 10 bases lining up with TRBD2. CDR1 and CDR2 from the germline V gene are MNHEY and SVGAGI. The CDR3 contains 18 residues. This CDR3 is CAGSYSIWTSGPYNEQFF. The CDR3 nucleotides read TGTGCCGGCAGTTACTCGATTTGGACTAGCGGTCCCTACAATGAGCAGTTCTTC.

This clonotype was seen only a few times. The chain carries TRBV12-3 or TRBV12-4 and TRBJ1-5; D may be TRBD1 (6 bases). CDR3 length equals 13 residues. V dropped 3 bases and J dropped 5 bases, with 8 bases sitting between them. The CDR3 reads CASSLTGDQPQHF. In DNA, the CDR3 is TGTGCCAGCAGTTTGACAGGAGATCAGCCCCAGCATTTT.

The V gene is TRBV20-1, the J gene TRBJ2-1; 15 bases match TRBD2. The CDR3 is 18 amino acids. Per the germline V gene, CDR1 is DFQATT and CDR2 is SNEGSKA (reference sequence). V gave up 5 bases and J gave up 1 base; unmatched junction bases: 9. CDR3 in DNA: TGCAGTGCTGGAGGACTAGCGGGAGGGGATAGGTCCTACAATGAGCAGTTCTTC. It codes for CSAGGLAGGDRSYNEQFF.

This rearrangement joins TRBV5-1 to TRBJ2-2; 8 bases fit TRBD2. Germline CDR1 and CDR2: SGHRS and YFSETQ. This CDR3 region has 15 residues. V was pared by 4 bases and J by 0 bases, with 2 bases of the junction left unmatched. CDR3 nucleotides: TGCGCCAGCAGCGCGGGGGGAGCGAACACCGGGGAGCTGTTTTTT. Protein sequence: CASSAGGANTGELFF. The full variable domain, rest sourced from reference TRBV5-1 and TRBJ2-2, is KAGVTQTPRYLIKTRGQQVTLSCSPISGHRSVSWYQQTPGQGLQFLFEYFSETQRNKGNFPGRFSGRQFSNSRSEMNVSTLELGDSALYLCASSAGGANTGELFFGEGSRLTVL.

This chain links TRBV10-3 with TRBJ2-3; 9 nucleotides align to TRBD2. J was trimmed by 2 bases and V by 3 bases; bases with no gene match: 12. The CDR3 sequence is 18 residues long. Germline V gene lookup returns CDR1 ENHRY and CDR2 SYGVKD. The CDR3 region has the DNA TGTGCCATCAGTGATCCTAGCGGGATGAAAGGGGACACAGATACGCAGTATTTT. This translates into CAISDPSGMKGDTDTQYF.

This chain joins TRBV12-3 or TRBV12-4 and TRBJ2-3, with a weak D call TRBD2 (6 bases). V lost 5 bases to trimming and J lost 4 bases, with 19 bases between them. This CDR3 is 16 amino acids long. Here the CDR3 DNA reads TGTGCCAGCAGTCCAACCTTACTAGGCGGGGCAGATACGCAGTATTTT. Amino acid sequence: CASSPTLLGGADTQYF.

This clonotype was found a few times. V usage is TRBV7-8 and J usage is TRBJ1-6; D is possibly TRBD1 (6 bases). CDR1 and CDR2 (germline): SGHVS, FQNEAQ. Trimming left V 2 bases short and J 7 bases short, with 18 bases between. The CDR3 loop spans 17 amino acids. CDR3 DNA: TGTGCCAGCAGCTTAATCGGGGGCGCGCAAGTCAATTCACCCCTCCACTTT. Translated, it gives CASSLIGGAQVNSPLHF.

This clonotype was picked up many times. The chain employs TRBV5-1 and TRBJ2-5, with D uncertain. Trimming took 0 bases from V and 3 from J, leaving 3 bases between them. CDR1 SGHRS and CDR2 YFSETQ come from the germline V gene. The CDR3 has 12 residues. In nucleotides, the CDR3 is TGCGCCAGCAGCTTGGGAGAAGAGACCCAGTACTTC. This codes for CASSLGEETQYF.

This clonotype showed up many times. This chain connects TRBV9 to TRBJ1-4, with TRBD1 matching 11 bases. This CDR3 has 16 residues. V dropped 3 bases and J dropped 8; count of bases not matched to a gene: 9. The V gene's germline CDR1 is SGDLS and CDR2 YYNGEE. DNA for the CDR3: TGTGCCAGCAGCGCCGGAGGACAGGGGGCAAGGGAAAAACTGTTTTTT. This gives the protein CASSAGGQGAREKLFF.

Of note for this clonotype: A clone one base away is much larger, so this may be a read error. The chain employs TRBV4-2 and TRBJ1-1; tentatively, D is TRBD1 (6 bases). The CDR3 is 13 residues long. Germline V gives CDR1 LGHNA, CDR2 YNFKEQ. The CDR3 here is CARSLQGSTEAFF. The CDR3 DNA reads as TGTGCCAGGAGCCTTCAGGGGAGCACTGAAGCTTTCTTT.

This clonotype has a count of ten or more. This chain uses TRBV2 with TRBJ1-5; 10 positions agree with TRBD1. CDR3 size: 15 residues. The V gene end was trimmed by 6 bases and the J gene end by 6 bases; junction bases not matched to a gene: 8. The germline V gene encodes CDR1 SNHLY and CDR2 FYNNEI. The CDR3 is CASRRDRGITQPQHF. The CDR3 DNA sequence: TGTGCCAGCAGGAGGGACAGGGGTATCACTCAGCCCCAGCATTTT. Based on the CDR3 plus reference TRBV2 and TRBJ1-5, the full variable domain is EPEVTQTPSHQVTQMGQEVILRCVPISNHLYFYWYRQILGQKVEFLVSFYNNEISEKSEIFDDQFSVERPDGSNFTLKIRSTKLEDSAMYFCASRRDRGITQPQHFGDGTRLSIL.

This clonotype was observed a handful of times. V and J are TRBV4-3 and TRBJ2-3; D might be TRBD1 (5 bases). The germline V gene encodes CDR1 LGHNA and CDR2 YSLEER. Trimming shortened V by 4 bases and J by 3 bases, and 11 bases separated the two germline ends. The CDR3 loop spans 14 amino acids. The CDR3 bases are TGCGCCAGCAGCCCCCAAGGGGTAACAGATACGCAGTATTTT. Translated, it gives CASSPQGVTDTQYF.